Listed below are T cell receptor beta chains from one sample, sequenced in a study of T cell responses to AZD1222 COVID-19 vaccine. The table came from immunoSEQ multiplex PCR; TCRdb's copy has only in-frame clones and leaves some out. This sample has around 150,000 clones; just under 95% occur once, and the top ten carry approximately 6.8%. The specimen comprised peripheral blood, sampled 28 days after the second AZD1222 dose. The receptor source for this set is an adult who received the AZD1222 COVID-19 vaccine. Both conserved end residues are part of each CDR3. D genes are given only for firm matches. Size tells how often a clone was seen (once, few, many) or the class of an expanded clone, and some rows leave it out.

D	V	J	size	CDR3	DNA
.	TRBV15	TRBJ1-1	few	CATSRGWDVVNTEAFF	TGTGCCACCAGCAGAGGCTGGGACGTAGTGAACACTGAAGCTTTCTTT
TRBD2	TRBV30	TRBJ2-1	.	CAWEAGGFYNEQFF	TGTGCCTGGGAAGCGGGGGGTTTTTACAATGAGCAGTTCTTC
.	TRBV19	TRBJ2-1	once	CASSHGVSSYNEQFF	TGTGCCAGTAGCCATGGTGTCAGCTCCTACAATGAGCAGTTCTTC
.	TRBV6-5	TRBJ2-7	.	CASSPRAGSYEQYF	TGTGCCAGCAGTCCCAGGGCAGGATCCTACGAGCAGTACTTC
.	TRBV7-9	TRBJ1-6	.	CASSQRQNSPLHF	TGTGCCAGCAGCCAAAGACAGAATTCACCCCTCCACTTT
.	TRBV9	TRBJ1-2	.	CASSVGLGAGGYTF	TGTGCCAGCAGCGTAGGTTTGGGTGCTGGTGGCTACACCTTC
.	TRBV7-9	TRBJ2-1	.	CASSHLGGPGFTYNEQFF	TGTGCCAGCAGCCACCTGGGGGGACCCGGATTTACCTACAATGAGCAGTTCTTC
.	TRBV6-1	TRBJ2-7	.	CASSERGDGYEQYF	TGTGCCAGCAGTGAACGCGGGGACGGCTACGAGCAGTACTTC
TRBD1	TRBV27	TRBJ2-7	.	CASSSPRTGYEQYF	TGTGCCAGCAGTTCACCGAGGACAGGCTACGAGCAGTACTTC
TRBD1	TRBV10-3	TRBJ1-1	.	CAISNTGGGTEAFF	TGTGCCATCAGCAATACAGGGGGTGGCACTGAAGCTTTCTTT
.	TRBV18	TRBJ2-7	.	CASSPGGDLSYEQYF	TGTGCCAGCTCACCTGGCGGTGACCTCTCCTACGAGCAGTACTTC
.	TRBV9	TRBJ1-2	.	CASSVELDYGYTF	TGTGCCAGCAGCGTAGAGTTAGATTATGGCTACACCTTC
.	TRBV6-5	TRBJ1-2	.	CASSSVHTFYGYTF	TGTGCCAGCAGTTCTGTACACACCTTCTATGGCTACACCTTC